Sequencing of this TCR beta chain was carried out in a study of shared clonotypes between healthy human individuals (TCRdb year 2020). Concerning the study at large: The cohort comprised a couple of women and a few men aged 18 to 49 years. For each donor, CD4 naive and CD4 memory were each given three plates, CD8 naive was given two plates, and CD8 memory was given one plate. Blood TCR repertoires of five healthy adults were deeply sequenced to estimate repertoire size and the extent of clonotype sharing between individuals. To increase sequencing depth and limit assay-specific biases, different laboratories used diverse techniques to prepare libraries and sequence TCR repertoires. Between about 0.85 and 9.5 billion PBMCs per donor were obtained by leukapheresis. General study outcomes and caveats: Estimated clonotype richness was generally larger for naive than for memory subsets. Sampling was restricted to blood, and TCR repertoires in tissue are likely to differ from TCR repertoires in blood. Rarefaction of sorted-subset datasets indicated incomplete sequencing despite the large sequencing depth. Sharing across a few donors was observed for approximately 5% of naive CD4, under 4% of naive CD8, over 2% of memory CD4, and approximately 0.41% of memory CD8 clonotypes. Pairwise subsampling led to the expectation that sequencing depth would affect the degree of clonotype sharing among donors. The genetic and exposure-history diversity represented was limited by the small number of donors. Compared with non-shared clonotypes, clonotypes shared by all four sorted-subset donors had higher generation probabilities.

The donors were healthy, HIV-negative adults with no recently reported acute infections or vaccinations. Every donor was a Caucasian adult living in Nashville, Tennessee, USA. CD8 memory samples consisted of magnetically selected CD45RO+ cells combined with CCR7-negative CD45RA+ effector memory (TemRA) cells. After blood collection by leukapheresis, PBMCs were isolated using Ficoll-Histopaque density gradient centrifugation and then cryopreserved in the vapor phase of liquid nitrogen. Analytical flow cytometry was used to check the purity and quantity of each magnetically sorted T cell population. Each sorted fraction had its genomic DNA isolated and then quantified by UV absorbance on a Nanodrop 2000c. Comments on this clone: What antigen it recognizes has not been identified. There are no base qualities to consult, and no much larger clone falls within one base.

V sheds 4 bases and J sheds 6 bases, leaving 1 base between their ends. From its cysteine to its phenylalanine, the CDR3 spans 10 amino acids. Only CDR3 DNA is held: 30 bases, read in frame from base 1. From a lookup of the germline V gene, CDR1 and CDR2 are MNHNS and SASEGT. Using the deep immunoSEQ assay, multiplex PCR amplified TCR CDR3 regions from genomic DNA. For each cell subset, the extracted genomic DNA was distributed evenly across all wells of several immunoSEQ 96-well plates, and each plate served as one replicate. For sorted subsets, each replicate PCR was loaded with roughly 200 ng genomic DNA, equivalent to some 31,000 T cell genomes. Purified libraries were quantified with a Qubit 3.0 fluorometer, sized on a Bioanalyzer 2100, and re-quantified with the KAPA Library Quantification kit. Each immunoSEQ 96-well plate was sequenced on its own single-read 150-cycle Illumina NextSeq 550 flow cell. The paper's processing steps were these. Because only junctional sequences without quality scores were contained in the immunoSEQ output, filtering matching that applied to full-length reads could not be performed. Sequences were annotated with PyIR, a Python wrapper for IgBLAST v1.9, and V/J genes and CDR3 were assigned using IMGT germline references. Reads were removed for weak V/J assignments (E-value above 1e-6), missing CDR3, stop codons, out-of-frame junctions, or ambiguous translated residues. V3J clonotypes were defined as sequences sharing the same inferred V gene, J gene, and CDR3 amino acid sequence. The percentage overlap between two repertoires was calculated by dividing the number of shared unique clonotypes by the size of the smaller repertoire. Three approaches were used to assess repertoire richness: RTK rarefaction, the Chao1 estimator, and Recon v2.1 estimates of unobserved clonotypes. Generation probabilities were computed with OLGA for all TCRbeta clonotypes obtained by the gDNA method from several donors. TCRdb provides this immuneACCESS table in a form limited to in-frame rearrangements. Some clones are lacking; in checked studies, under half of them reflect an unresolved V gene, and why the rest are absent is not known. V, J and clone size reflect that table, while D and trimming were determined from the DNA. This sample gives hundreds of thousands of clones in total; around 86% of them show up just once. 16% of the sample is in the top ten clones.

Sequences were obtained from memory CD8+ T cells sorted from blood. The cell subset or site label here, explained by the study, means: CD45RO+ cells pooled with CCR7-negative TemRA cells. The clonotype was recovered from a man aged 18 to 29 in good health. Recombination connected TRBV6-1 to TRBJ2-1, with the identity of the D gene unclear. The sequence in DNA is TGTGCCAGCAGTGGCAATGAGCAGTTCTTC. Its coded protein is CASSGNEQFF.